This T cell receptor beta chain was found in a study of T cell responses to AZD1222 COVID-19 vaccine. The CDR3 is 16 amino acids. From germline, CDR1 is SEHNR and CDR2 FQNEAQ (reference sequence). The V gene lost 2 bases and the J gene lost 5 bases, with 16 bases spanning the gap. To note about this clone: Its antigen is as yet unknown.

Assay: immunoSEQ multiplex PCR; the TCRdb copy retains only in-frame clones and omits some. In the table there are 95,000 to 100,000 clones, roughly 83% of which are singletons. Study conclusions and caveats: Clonal diversity was possibly underestimated, and white British individuals and females predominated among donors. Recipients of two AZD1222 doses showed rising Spike-specific TCR breadth and depth. Only a handful of individuals given AZD1222 were seropositive at baseline.

The analysis combined second doses at about 4 or about 12 weeks. V gene TRBV7-9 combines with J gene TRBJ2-1, with D possibly matching TRBD1 (7 bases). This clonotype was sampled from an adult who received the AZD1222 COVID-19 vaccine. The input for sequencing was peripheral blood, taken 28 days after the second AZD1222 dose. This chain's CDR3 is CASSLRGPSANNEQFF. The CDR3 DNA follows: TGTGCCAGCAGCTTAAGGGGGCCTAGCGCTAACAATGAGCAGTTCTTC.